This TCR beta chain was observed in a study of shared clonotypes between healthy human individuals. This CDR3 comprises 14 residues. Per germline, CDR1 ENHRY and CDR2 SYGVKD. Trimming stripped 11 bases from V and 4 bases from J, with 20 bases between. Naive CD4+ cells were CD45RA-selected; the remaining cells were memory. About this clone itself: As yet, its antigen is unknown.

The study's findings and limits: Larger estimated richness was generally seen in naive subsets than in memory subsets.

Using immunoSEQ multiplex PCR, the repertoire was profiled, and TCRdb retains in-frame clones only, with some absent. The table shows over a million clones, with 95% to 99% occurring only once. The rearrangement links TRBV10-3 to TRBJ1-1; D is perhaps TRBD1 (6 bases). This receptor was taken from a man under 40 in good health. Sample: naive CD4+ T cells sorted from blood. Subset in this sample: CD45RA+ positively selected. The CDR3 sequence: CAADSRDIRTEAFF. CDR3 sequence (DNA): TGTGCCGCCGATTCCCGGGACATACGCACTGAAGCTTTCTTT.